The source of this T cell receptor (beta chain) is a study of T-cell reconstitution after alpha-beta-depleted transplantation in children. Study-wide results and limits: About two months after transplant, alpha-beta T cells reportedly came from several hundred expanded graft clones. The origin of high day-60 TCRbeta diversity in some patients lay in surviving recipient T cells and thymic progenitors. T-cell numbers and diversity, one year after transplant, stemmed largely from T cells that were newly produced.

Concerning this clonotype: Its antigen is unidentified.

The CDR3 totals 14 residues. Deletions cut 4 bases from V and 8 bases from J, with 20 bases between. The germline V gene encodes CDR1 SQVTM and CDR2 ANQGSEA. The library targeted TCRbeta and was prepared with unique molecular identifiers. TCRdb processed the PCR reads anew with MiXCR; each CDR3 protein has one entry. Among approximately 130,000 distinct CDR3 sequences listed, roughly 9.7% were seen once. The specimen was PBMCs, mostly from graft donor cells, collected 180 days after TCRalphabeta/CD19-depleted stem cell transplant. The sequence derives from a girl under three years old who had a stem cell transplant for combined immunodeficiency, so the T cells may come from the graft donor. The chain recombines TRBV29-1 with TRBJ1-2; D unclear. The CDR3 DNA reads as TGCAGCGTTGGGGGTCGGTTATCGCCACGAGGCTACACCTTC. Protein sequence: CSVGGRLSPRGYTF.